Listed below are T cell receptor beta chains from one sample, sequenced in a study of shared clonotypes between healthy human individuals. Assay used: immunoSEQ multiplex PCR; TCRdb lists only in-frame clones, some missing. Of roughly 500,000 clones in the sample, around 80% are singletons; the top ten hold more than 10%. Sequencing input: PBMCs. These receptor sequences come from a woman aged 40 to 50 in good health. Some clones in this sample may be carry-over from other donors' samples. Both conserved end residues are part of each CDR3. D genes are given only for firm matches. Rows give clone size only sometimes, using once, few, many, or a class for an expanded clone.

TRBJ2-2 | . | TRBV7-9 | 14 | . | CARMGGAGTGELFF | TGTGCCAGGATGGGGGGCGCGGGCACCGGGGAGCTGTTTTTT
TRBJ2-3 | TRBD2 | TRBV14 | 17 | . | CASSQGWTSGRSDTQYF | TGTGCCAGCAGCCAAGGTTGGACTAGCGGGAGGTCAGATACGCAGTATTTT
TRBJ1-2 | . | TRBV10-3 | 13 | once | CAIGQTKLDGYTF | TGTGCCATCGGACAGACGAAGCTGGATGGCTACACCTTC
TRBJ1-1 | . | TRBV28 | 12 | . | CASSLVRGEAFF | TGTGCCAGCAGTTTAGTGAGGGGTGAAGCTTTCTTT
TRBJ1-2 | TRBD1 | TRBV7-2 | 12 | many | CASSQTGHGYTF | TGTGCCAGCAGCCAGACAGGGCATGGCTACACCTTC
TRBJ1-3 | . | TRBV21-1 | 14 | . | CASSLTFAGNTIYF | TGTGCCAGCAGCCTCACTTTTGCTGGAAACACCATATATTTT
TRBJ2-1 | TRBD2 | TRBV5-1 | 15 | . | CASSTGTSGSYEQFF | TGCGCCAGCAGCACCGGGACTAGCGGGAGTTATGAGCAGTTCTTC
TRBJ1-2 | . | TRBV7-2 | 15 | . | CASSLAPVRDYGYTF | TGTGCCAGCAGCTTAGCCCCGGTGAGGGACTATGGCTACACCTTC
TRBJ2-1 | . | TRBV18 | 15 | . | CASSPLLGADNEQFF | TGTGCCAGCTCACCACTGCTAGGGGCGGACAATGAGCAGTTCTTC
TRBJ2-1 | TRBD2 | TRBV6-1 | 13 | . | CASNSGNLNEQFF | TGTGCCAGCAATAGCGGGAACCTCAATGAGCAGTTCTTC
TRBJ2-7 | TRBD1 | TRBV4-2 | 15 | . | CASSPFDRASYEQYF | TGTGCCAGCAGCCCGTTCGACAGGGCCTCCTACGAGCAGTACTTC
TRBJ1-1 | . | TRBV5-4 | 12 | . | CASSLSGYGAFF | TGTGCCAGCAGCTTGTCGGGGTACGGAGCTTTCTTT
TRBJ1-5 | TRBD1 | TRBV5-1 | 15 | . | CASSPGDRAHQPQHF | TGCGCCAGCAGCCCAGGAGACAGGGCTCATCAGCCCCAGCATTTT
TRBJ2-3 | TRBD2 | TRBV9 | 15 | . | CASSVSGGYPDTQYF | TGTGCCAGCAGCGTGTCGGGAGGGTATCCAGATACGCAGTATTTT
TRBJ2-7 | TRBD1 | TRBV11-2 | 16 | many | CASSLRPGQGPYEQYF | TGTGCCAGCAGCTTAAGGCCGGGACAGGGACCCTACGAGCAGTACTTC
TRBJ1-1 | TRBD1 | TRBV10-3 | 12 | . | CATRDRETEAFF | TGTGCCACTCGGGACAGGGAAACTGAAGCTTTCTTT
TRBJ2-7 | . | TRBV27 | 13 | . | CASSLTSSYEQYF | TGTGCCAGCAGTTTAACTAGCAGCTACGAGCAGTACTTC
TRBJ2-7 | . | TRBV11-2 | 14 | . | CASSFVGYPYEQYF | TGTGCCAGCAGCTTTGTTGGGTATCCCTACGAGCAGTACTTC
TRBJ2-6 | . | TRBV28 | 20 | . | CASSSRQGTREGSGANVLTF | TGTGCCAGCAGTTCTCGACAGGGTACTAGGGAGGGCTCTGGGGCCAACGTCCTGACTTTC
TRBJ2-1 | . | TRBV11-3 | 15 | . | CASSFEPHAYNEQFF | TGTGCCAGCAGCTTCGAGCCCCACGCCTACAATGAGCAGTTCTTC
TRBJ1-4 | . | TRBV9 | 15 | . | CASSVGGHRNEKLFF | TGTGCCAGCAGCGTAGGGGGACACCGGAATGAAAAACTGTTTTTT
TRBJ1-1 | . | TRBV5-1 | 13 | . | CASSLQGSTEAFF | TGCGCCAGCAGCTTGCAGGGGAGCACTGAAGCTTTCTTT
TRBJ2-3 | . | TRBV19 | 14 | . | CASSSRGSATTQYF | TGTGCCAGTAGTTCTCGCGGATCTGCCACTACGCAGTATTTT
TRBJ1-3 | . | TRBV30 | 13 | . | CAWSISLWNTIYF | TGTGCCTGGAGTATTTCCCTTTGGAACACCATATATTTT
TRBJ2-3 | . | TRBV11-2 | 12 | . | CASSSGTDTQYF | TGTGCCAGCAGTTCAGGGACAGATACGCAGTATTTT
TRBJ2-5 | TRBD2 | TRBV29-1 | 14 | . | CSVEAGGPGGTQYF | TGCAGCGTTGAAGCGGGAGGGCCCGGGGGGACCCAGTACTTC
TRBJ2-2 | . | TRBV19 | 15 | . | CASSIAGWNTGELFF | TGTGCCAGTAGTATAGCGGGGTGGAACACCGGGGAGCTGTTTTTT
TRBJ2-1 | . | TRBV19 | 16 | once | CASSNLRDLLQNEQFF | TGTGCCAGTAGCAATCTCCGGGACCTTCTTCAGAATGAGCAGTTCTTC
TRBJ2-1 | . | TRBV6-5 | 15 | few | CASRTGPGGYNEQFF | TGTGCCAGCAGAACAGGACCGGGCGGCTACAATGAGCAGTTCTTC
TRBJ1-1 | . | TRBV28 | 15 | few | CASSSTGGVYTEAFF | TGTGCCAGCAGTTCAACGGGGGGCGTTTACACTGAAGCTTTCTTT
TRBJ2-6 | . | TRBV7-2 | 15 | many | CASSSGAPGANVLTF | TGTGCCAGCAGCTCGGGGGCGCCTGGGGCCAACGTCCTGACTTTC
TRBJ2-1 | . | TRBV30 | 13 | . | CAWSPQQYNEQFF | TGTGCCTGGAGCCCCCAACAATACAATGAGCAGTTCTTC
TRBJ1-4 | . | TRBV20-1 | 10 | few | CSAWREKLFF | TGCAGTGCTTGGAGAGAAAAACTGTTTTTT
TRBJ2-3 | . | TRBV7-6 | 15 | . | CASGGDQGVTDTQYF | TGTGCCAGCGGGGGGGACCAGGGGGTAACAGATACGCAGTATTTT
TRBJ1-5 | TRBD1 | TRBV29-1 | 13 | . | CSVAGQVNQPQHF | TGCAGCGTTGCCGGACAGGTCAATCAACCCCAGCATTTT
TRBJ2-2 | . | TRBV7-3 | 15 | . | CASTPGAGNTGELFF | TGTGCCAGCACCCCGGGGGCAGGGAACACCGGGGAGCTGTTTTTT
TRBJ1-2 | . | TRBV6-5 | 13 | . | CASSKGTYYGYTF | TGTGCCAGCAGTAAAGGGACGTACTATGGCTACACCTTC
TRBJ1-1 | . | TRBV6-5 | 13 | . | CASKPAGRTEAFF | TGTGCCAGCAAGCCCGCAGGGAGGACTGAAGCTTTCTTT
TRBJ2-5 | . | TRBV6-1 | 13 | once | CASSGGIQETQYF | TGTGCCAGCAGTGGGGGAATCCAAGAGACCCAGTACTTC
TRBJ1-2 | . | TRBV27 | 12 | once | CASSSRRDGYTF | TGTGCCAGCAGTTCCCGCCGTGATGGCTACACCTTC
TRBJ1-1 | TRBD1 | TRBV18 | 13 | . | CASAKDREAEAFF | TGTGCCAGCGCGAAGGACAGGGAGGCTGAAGCTTTCTTT